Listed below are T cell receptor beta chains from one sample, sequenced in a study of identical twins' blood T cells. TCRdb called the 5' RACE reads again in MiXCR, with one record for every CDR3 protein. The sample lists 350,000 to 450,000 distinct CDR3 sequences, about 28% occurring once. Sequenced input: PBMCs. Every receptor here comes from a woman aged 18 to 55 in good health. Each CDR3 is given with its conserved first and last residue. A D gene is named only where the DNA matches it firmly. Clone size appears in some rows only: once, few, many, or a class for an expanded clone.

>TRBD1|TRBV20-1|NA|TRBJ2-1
TGCAGTGCTAGCCGCCGGGACAGGGGTTACAATGAGCAGTTCTTC
CSASRRDRGYNEQFF
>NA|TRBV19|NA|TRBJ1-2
TGTGCCAGTATGAGGGGGTCAGCTAACTATGGCTACACCTTC
CASMRGSANYGYTF
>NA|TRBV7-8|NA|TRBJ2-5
TGTGCCGGCAGCTTAGTTTGGGAGACCCAGTACTTC
CAGSLVWETQYF
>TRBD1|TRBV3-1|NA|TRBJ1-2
TGTGCCAGCAGCTTGAGGACCGGGACAGGATACTATGGCTACACCTTC
CASSLRTGTGYYGYTF
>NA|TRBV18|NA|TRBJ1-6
TGTGCCAGCTCACCGGACGTAAATTCACCCCTCCACTTT
CASSPDVNSPLHF
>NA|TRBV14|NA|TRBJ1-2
TGTGCCAGCAGCCAAGATACGGTGGCTTATGGCTACACCTTC
CASSQDTVAYGYTF
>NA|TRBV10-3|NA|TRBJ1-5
TGTGCCGCGCAACGTAAGAACAATCAGCCCCAGCATTTT
CAAQRKNNQPQHF
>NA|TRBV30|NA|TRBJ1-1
TGTGCCTGGAGTTCCCTAAACACTGAAGCTTTCTTT
CAWSSLNTEAFF
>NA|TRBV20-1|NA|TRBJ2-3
TGCAGTGCTATAACATTCACGGGTTCAGATACGCGGTATTTT
CSAITFTGSDTRYF
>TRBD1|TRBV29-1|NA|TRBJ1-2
TGCAGCGTTGACAGGGGGAGACGGGGCTACACCTTC
CSVDRGRRGYTF
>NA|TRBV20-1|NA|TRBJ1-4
TGCAATGCTAGAGTTTATAGGGGAGCTAATGAAAAACTGTTTTTT
CNARVYRGANEKLFF
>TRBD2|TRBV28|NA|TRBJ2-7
TGTGCCAGCATGGTGCAACTAGCGAGGGCCTACGAGCAGTACTTC
CASMVQLARAYEQYF
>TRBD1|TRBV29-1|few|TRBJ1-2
TGCAGCGTTGATTCCGGGACAGATTATGGCTACACCTTC
CSVDSGTDYGYTF
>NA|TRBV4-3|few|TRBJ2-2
TGCGCCAGCAGCCAAGGGGGCCAGCCCTCGAACACCGGGGAGCTGTTTTTT
CASSQGGQPSNTGELFF
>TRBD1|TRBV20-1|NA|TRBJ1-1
TGCAGTGCTAGAGGGACAGGGAGGGCCAACACTGAAGCTTTCTTT
CSARGTGRANTEAFF
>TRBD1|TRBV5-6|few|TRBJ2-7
TGTGCCAGCAGCTTCCCGGGACAGGGCTCTGTGCAGTACTTC
CASSFPGQGSVQYF
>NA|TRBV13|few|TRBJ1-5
TGTGCCAGCAGCTTAGGCCGAGTGAATCAGCCCCAGCATTTT
CASSLGRVNQPQHF
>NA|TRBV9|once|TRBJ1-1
TGTGCCGGCAGCGTGAGTTCCCAACTCACTGAAGCTTTCTTT
CAGSVSSQLTEAFF
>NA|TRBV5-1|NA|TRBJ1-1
TGCGCCAGCAGCTTGGCCCCCAGAGACACTGAAGCTTTCTTT
CASSLAPRDTEAFF
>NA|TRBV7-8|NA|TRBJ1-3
TGTGCCAGCAGCCCCGCGGGGCCGAACACCATATATTTT
CASSPAGPNTIYF
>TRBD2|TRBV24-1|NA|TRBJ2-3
TGTGCCACCAGTAGTAAGCCTGTCCTCGATAGCGGGAGGGCCGTGGATACGCAGTATTTT
CATSSKPVLDSGRAVDTQYF
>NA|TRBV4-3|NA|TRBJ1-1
TGCGCCAGCAGCCAAGAAGTGGGAATGTACACTGAAGCTTTCTTT
CASSQEVGMYTEAFF
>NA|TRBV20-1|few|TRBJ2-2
TGCAGTGCTAGAGAACAGGGAACCGGGGAGCTGTTTTTT
CSAREQGTGELFF
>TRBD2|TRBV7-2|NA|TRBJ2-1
TGTGCCAGCAGCTTAGCGGAAGGCGGGAGAGGGCGGGAGCAGTTCTTC
CASSLAEGGRGREQFF
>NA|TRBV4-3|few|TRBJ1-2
TGCGCCAGCAGCCAAGATGCGGCTCTCAGCTATGGCTACACCTTC
CASSQDAALSYGYTF
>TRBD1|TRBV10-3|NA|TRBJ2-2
TGTGCCATCAGTGTCGACAGGGAACCCGGGGAGCTGGTTTTT
CAISVDREPGELVF
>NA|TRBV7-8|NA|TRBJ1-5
TGTGCCAGCAGCTCAACGAATAGCAATCAGCCCCAGCATTTT
CASSSTNSNQPQHF
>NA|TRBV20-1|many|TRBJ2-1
TGCAGTGCGGCTCAGGGACCCGTCGATTACAATGAGCAGTTCTTC
CSAAQGPVDYNEQFF
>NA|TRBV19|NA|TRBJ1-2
TGTGCCAGTAGTTCCCCGGATCGGCGGCATGGCTACACCTTC
CASSSPDRRHGYTF
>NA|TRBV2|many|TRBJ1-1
TGTGCCAGCATGCAGAACATGAACACTGAAGCTTTCTTT
CASMQNMNTEAFF
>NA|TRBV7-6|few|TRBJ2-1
TGTGCCAGCAGCTTACAGAGATTCAATGAGCAGTTCTTC
CASSLQRFNEQFF
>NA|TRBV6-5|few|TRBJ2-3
TGTGCCAGCAGTTACACTTTTGCGGGGAGCACAGATACGCAGTATTTT
CASSYTFAGSTDTQYF
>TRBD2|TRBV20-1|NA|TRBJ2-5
TGCAGTGCTACCCGACTAGCGGGGGGTCAAGAGACCCAGTACTTC
CSATRLAGGQETQYF
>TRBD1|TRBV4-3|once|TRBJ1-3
TGCGCCAGCAACCAGATACAGGGGGGAGGAAACACCATATATTTT
CASNQIQGGGNTIYF
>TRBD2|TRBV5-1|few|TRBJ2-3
TGCGCCAGCAGCCTAAAAGCGGGAGCGGCAGATACGCAGTATTTT
CASSLKAGAADTQYF
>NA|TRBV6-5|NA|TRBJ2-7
TGTGCCAGCAGCTCCCGACTAGAGAGCTACGAGCAGTACTTC
CASSSRLESYEQYF
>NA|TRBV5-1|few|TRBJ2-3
TGCGCCAGCAGCTTGGAGTCAGGGACAGATACGCAGTATTTT
CASSLESGTDTQYF
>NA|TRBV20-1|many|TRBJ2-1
TGCAGTGCCACGTTAAAGGTGAATGAGCAGTTCTTC
CSATLKVNEQFF
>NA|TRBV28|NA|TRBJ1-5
TGTGCCAGCAGCCACCCGCAAATCAATCAGCCCCAGCATTTT
CASSHPQINQPQHF
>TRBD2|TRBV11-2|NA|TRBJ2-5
TGTGCCAGCACCCCCTTCTTAGCGGGGCCGTGGCAGACCCAGTACTTC
CASTPFLAGPWQTQYF
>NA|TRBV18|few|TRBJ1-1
TGTGCCAGCTCCGAGGGAATGCGGGACACTGAAGCTTTCTTT
CASSEGMRDTEAFF
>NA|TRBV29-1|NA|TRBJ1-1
TGCAGCGGTGGACGGGTCGCCGTTGACACTGAAGCTTTCTTT
CSGGRVAVDTEAFF
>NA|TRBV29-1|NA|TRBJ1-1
TGCAGCGCAAATGACAGGACTGAAGCTTTCTTT
CSANDRTEAFF
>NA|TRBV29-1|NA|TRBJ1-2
TGCAGCGTGGTGCGTGGCGACTATGGCTACACCTTC
CSVVRGDYGYTF
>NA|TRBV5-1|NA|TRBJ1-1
TGCGCCAGCAGCTTGCCCAGCAACACTGAAGCTTCCTTT
CASSLPSNTEASF
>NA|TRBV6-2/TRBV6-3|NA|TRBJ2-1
TGTGCCACCACCCGCGACAGCAATGAGCAGTTCTTC
CATTRDSNEQFF
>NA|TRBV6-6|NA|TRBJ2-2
TGTGCCTCCTGGCGGACCGCGGAGCTGTTTTTT
CASWRTAELFF
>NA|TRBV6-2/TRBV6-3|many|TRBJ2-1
TGTGCCAGCAGTTACGTGGAGAATGAGCAGTTCTTC
CASSYVENEQFF
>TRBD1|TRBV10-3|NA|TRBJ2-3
TGTGCCATCTCCAGGGGGAGTAATTCAGATACGCAGTATTTT
CAISRGSNSDTQYF
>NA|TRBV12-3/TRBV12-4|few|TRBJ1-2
TGTGCCAGCAGTTTTAGATATGGCTACACCTTC
CASSFRYGYTF
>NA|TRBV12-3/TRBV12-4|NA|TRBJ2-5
TGTGCCAGCAGTCTCTATGGGAGGTACCAAGAGACCCAGTACTTC
CASSLYGRYQETQYF
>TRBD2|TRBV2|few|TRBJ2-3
TGTGCCAGCAGTGGTTCTAGCGGTCTCACAGATACGCAGTATTTT
CASSGSSGLTDTQYF
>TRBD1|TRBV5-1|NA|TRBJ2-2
TGCGCCAGCAGCTTACTACAGGGGAGCACCGGGGAGCTGTTTTTT
CASSLLQGSTGELFF
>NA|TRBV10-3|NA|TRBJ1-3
TGTGCCATCAGTGAGTCCAGGGCCGGAAACACCGTATATTTT
CAISESRAGNTVYF
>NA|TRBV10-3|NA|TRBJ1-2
TGTGCCATCGGAGAAACGGGGGGCGGCTATGGCTACACCTTC
CAIGETGGGYGYTF
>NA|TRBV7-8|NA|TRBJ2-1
TGTGCCAGCAGCGGGAGCGGTATCAAAAACAATGAGCAGTTCTTC
CASSGSGIKNNEQFF
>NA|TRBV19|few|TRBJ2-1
TGTGCCAGTATGAGGGAGAGCTCCTACAATGAGCAGTTCTTC
CASMRESSYNEQFF
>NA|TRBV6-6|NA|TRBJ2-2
TGTGCCAGCAGCCCTTCAGGAGTAGTCGGCACCGGGGAGCTGTTTTTT
CASSPSGVVGTGELFF
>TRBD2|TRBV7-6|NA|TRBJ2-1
TGTGCCAGCAGCTCGAAAGGACTAGAGGGTTACAATGAGCAGTTCTTC
CASSSKGLEGYNEQFF
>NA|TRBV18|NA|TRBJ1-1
TGTGCCAGCTCGAAGGGGCAATCCATGAACACTGAAGCTTTCTTT
CASSKGQSMNTEAFF